These 17 T cell receptor beta chains were all obtained from the same sample, sequenced in a study of cytomegalovirus exposure and HLA in healthy donors. The assay was immunoSEQ multiplex PCR, and TCRdb's table has in-frame clones only and misses some. The sample has 200,000 or so clones, approximately 80% seen once; the top ten hold about an eighth. What was sequenced was PBMCs. All receptors derive from a woman aged 30 to 39 in good health and CMV-seropositive.

The chain recombines TRBV4-1 with TRBJ2-4; a possible D gene is TRBD2 (7 bases). From germline, CDR1 is MGHRA and CDR2 YSYEKL. Trimming shortened V by 1 base and J by 9 bases, and 10 bases separated the two germline ends. CDR3 length: 13 amino acids. CDR3 coding DNA: TGCGCCAGCAGCCAAGGCGGGGGCAGCATTCAGTACTTC. Protein product: CASSQGGGSIQYF.

The rearrangement joins TRBV5-1 to TRBJ2-1, with D maybe TRBD1 (6 bases). The V gene's germline CDR1 is SGHRS and CDR2 YFSETQ. Trimming took 0 bases from V and 7 from J, leaving 23 bases between them. The CDR3 runs to 18 residues. This chain's CDR3 is CASSLGKLGTRQGNEQFF. CDR3 sequence (DNA): TGCGCCAGCAGCTTGGGAAAGCTCGGGACACGACAAGGGAATGAGCAGTTCTTC.

The J gene is TRBJ2-7, the V gene TRBV7-2, with TRBD2 as a possible D gene (5 bases). Per germline, CDR1 SGHTA and CDR2 FQGNSA. V was pared by 5 bases and J by 1 base, with 12 bases between. CDR3 length equals 14 residues. This CDR3 is CASSHRGGSYEQYF. The CDR3 DNA reads TGTGCCAGCAGCCACCGGGGTGGGTCCTACGAGCAGTACTTC.

This clone was found once. The chain recombines TRBV6-6 with TRBJ2-7, with 8 positions matching TRBD2. Germline CDR1 and CDR2: MNHNY and SVGAGI (reference sequence). The CDR3 contains 15 residues. After removal of 2 bases from V and 3 bases from J, the junction contained 6 bases not matched to a gene. As DNA, the CDR3 is TGTGCCAGCAGTTACCGACTAGCGACAAACTACGAGCAGTACTTC. It encodes CASSYRLATNYEQYF.

This clone was counted a single time. This chain uses TRBV6-1 with TRBJ2-7, with D possibly matching TRBD2 (5 bases). CDR1 and CDR2 (germline): MNHNS, SASEGT. V was pared by 5 bases and J by 5 bases, with 16 bases between. This CDR3 is 14 amino acids long. The CDR3 region has the DNA TGTGCCAGCAGTCCGGGGTGGGCTTCCGACGAGCAGTACTTC. As protein: CASSPGWASDEQYF.

This chain joins TRBV27 and TRBJ2-1, with TRBD2 identical over 13 bases. After removal of 5 bases from V and 8 bases from J, the junction contained 6 bases not matched to a gene. Looked up from germline, CDR1 is MNHEY and CDR2 is SMNVEV (reference sequence). The CDR3 spans 15 residues. CDR3: CASSPGLAGVDEQFF. The CDR3 DNA is TGTGCCAGCAGTCCCGGACTAGCGGGAGTCGATGAGCAGTTCTTC.

The chain has TRBV7-8 and TRBJ2-7; 9 bases fit TRBD1. J lost 2 bases, V lost 5 bases, and 10 bases had no gene match. The CDR3 spans 16 residues. Germline-derived CDR1 and CDR2 are SGHVS and FQNEAQ. The CDR3 bases are TGTGCCAGCAGCGCACATGGGACAGGGATACCCTACGAGCAGTACTTC. It translates to CASSAHGTGIPYEQYF.

The rearrangement uses TRBV7-3 and TRBJ2-3, with 7 positions matching TRBD1. CDR1 SGHTA and CDR2 FQGTGA come from the germline V gene. V lost 1 base, J lost 6 bases, and 7 bases stayed unmatched. The CDR3 is made up of 15 amino acids. The CDR3: CASSLRGQRSDTQYF. The CDR3 nucleotides read TGTGCCAGCAGCTTAAGGGGACAGCGATCCGATACGCAGTATTTT.

This chain uses TRBV2 with TRBJ2-2; TRBD2 is a possible D gene (6 bases). CDR3 length: 16 residues. Germline-derived CDR1 and CDR2 are SNHLY and FYNNEI. Trimming took off 6 bases at V and 1 base at J, with 15 bases between the two ends. The CDR3 loop is CASRRGLIQNTGELFF. For the CDR3, the DNA is TGTGCCAGCAGGCGGGGACTCATTCAGAACACCGGGGAGCTGTTTTTT.

The chain is built from TRBV6-5 and TRBJ2-2; D may be TRBD1 (5 bases). The CDR3 extends over 15 amino acids. Germline lookup yields CDR1 MNHEY and CDR2 SVGAGI. The ends were cut back, 4 bases at V and 5 bases at J, with 14 bases in the middle. CDR3 sequence reads: CASSFVQGRTGELFF. The CDR3 nucleotides are TGTGCCAGCAGTTTCGTGCAGGGAAGGACCGGGGAGCTGTTTTTT.

The chain is built from TRBV5-1 and TRBJ2-2; D is perhaps TRBD1 (7 bases). Germline-derived CDR1 and CDR2 are SGHRS and YFSETQ. V was clipped by 4 bases and J by 8 bases, with 21 bases between them. The CDR3 covers 16 residues. For the CDR3, the DNA is TGCGCCAGCAGCATGGAGGGTGTCCACAGGGGAGGGGAGCTGTTTTTT. It encodes CASSMEGVHRGGELFF. Together with reference TRBV5-1 and TRBJ2-2, the CDR3 gives the full variable domain: KAGVTQTPRYLIKTRGQQVTLSCSPISGHRSVSWYQQTPGQGLQFLFEYFSETQRNKGNFPGRFSGRQFSNSRSEMNVSTLELGDSALYLCASSMEGVHRGGELFFGEGSRLTVL.

V is TRBV5-1 and J is TRBJ2-5; a weak D match, TRBD1 (6 bases). The CDR3 sequence is 15 residues long. Germline CDR1 SGHRS, CDR2 YFSETQ. Deletions cut 5 bases from V and 3 bases from J, with 17 bases between. The CDR3 sequence: CASSIQRTAEETQYF. DNA for the CDR3: TGCGCCAGCAGTATCCAACGGACAGCTGAAGAGACCCAGTACTTC.

A note on this clone: Other DNA sequences of this sample code for an identical CDR3. CDR3 bases: TGCGCCAGCAGCTCTGGGACTAGCGGGTACAATGAGCAGTTCTTC. Translation: CASSSGTSGYNEQFF. This chain joins TRBV5-1 and TRBJ2-1; 12 positions agree with TRBD2. After removal of 3 bases from V and 4 bases from J, the junction contained 2 bases not matched to a gene. The CDR3 is made up of 15 amino acids. The germline CDR1 and CDR2 sequences are SGHRS and YFSETQ.

The gene calls are TRBV28 and TRBJ2-1; 7 bases line up with TRBD1. This CDR3 comprises 15 residues. CDR1 and CDR2 from the germline V gene are MDHEN and SYDVKM. The trim removed 5 bases at V and 7 bases at J, leaving 11 bases unmatched. This CDR3 reads CASSPYGQAWNEQFF. CDR3 in DNA: TGTGCCAGCAGTCCTTACGGACAGGCCTGGAATGAGCAGTTCTTC.

V is TRBV11-3 and J is TRBJ2-2; possibly TRBD1 for D (5 bases). This CDR3 contains 15 residues. The V gene's germline CDR1 is SGHNT and CDR2 YENEEA. Trimming left V 5 bases short and J 0 bases short, with 10 bases between. The CDR3 DNA sequence: TGTGCCAGCAGCCCAAGGGGATCGAACACCGGGGAGCTGTTTTTT. Protein product: CASSPRGSNTGELFF.

The chain carries TRBV7-2 and TRBJ2-5; 7 bases line up with TRBD1. Germline V gene data show CDR1 as SGHTA and CDR2 as FQGNSA. Trimming took 1 base from V and 5 from J; bases not matched to a gene: 7. The CDR3 sequence is 15 residues long. The CDR3 is CASSLGIGGQETQYF. The DNA for the CDR3 is TGTGCCAGCAGCTTAGGCATAGGGGGCCAGGAGACCCAGTACTTC.

This chain uses TRBV13 with TRBJ1-4; 10 positions agree with TRBD1. Germline CDR1 PRHDT, CDR2 FYEKMQ (reference sequence). Trimming took 0 bases from V and 8 from J; bases not matched to a gene: 3. This CDR3 has 15 residues. CDR3 DNA: TGTGCCAGCAGCTTAGGGGGACAGGGGCGAGAAAAACTGTTTTTT. Its protein product is CASSLGGQGREKLFF.